The clone carrying this T cell receptor (beta chain) has only one observation. This specimen belongs to a study of blood T cells in healthy people across ages. Combining a sample-barcoded 5' primer with a J-beta primer mix, a second PCR ran for roughly 7 to 12 cycles. Via MiXCR, TCRdb re-called the 5' RACE reads, giving one row per CDR3 protein. The top ten clones hold less than 2.5% of a sample with over 1.5 million distinct CDR3 sequences, about 50% of them seen once. The sequencing input was blood. This sequence was found in a woman between 35 and 50 years old in good health.

CDR3 nucleotide sequence: TGTGCCAGCAGCCGGGACCTTAGGGACTATGGCTACACCTTC. This encodes CASSRDLRDYGYTF. V usage is TRBV7-2 and J usage is TRBJ1-2; TRBD1 might be the D (5 bases). CDR1 and CDR2 from the germline V gene are SGHTA and FQGNSA. The CDR3 consists of 14 residues. V gave up 5 bases and J gave up 3 bases, with 13 bases separating them.